Below, one T cell receptor (beta chain) is given with its context. Its target is unknown. Only in-frame clones appear in the TCRdb table, and some are missing; sequencing was by immunoSEQ multiplex PCR. The sample holds more than 55,000 clones, around 92% seen once. These data belong to a study of OX40 agonist ivuxolimab in advanced cancers. Overall study context: Under the entry rules, prior anti-PD-1, anti-PD-L1 or anti-CTLA-4 therapy was allowed, and approximately 40% had some. Study-wide results and caveats: At doses 0.1 to 3.0 mg/kg, CD4+ and CD8+ clones expanded.

The germline CDR1 and CDR2 sequences are MNHEY and SVGAGI. This CDR3 contains 15 residues. The trim removed 1 base at V and 2 bases at J, leaving 5 bases unmatched. Enrollment shut out patients with autoimmune disease history or systemic immunosuppression. Peripheral blood came from all dose cohorts at three timepoints. The sample here was CD4+ or CD8+ T cells sorted from blood, taken in a trial of the OX40 agonist ivuxolimab. The sequence was collected from an adult with an advanced solid tumor such as melanoma, head and neck, liver or kidney cancer. The chain joins TRBV6-5 to TRBJ2-7; 7 bases are shared with TRBD2. CDR3 DNA sequence: TGTGCCAGCAGTTACTTCGGGGGGTCCGCCTACGAGCAGTACTTC. It specifies CASSYFGGSAYEQYF.